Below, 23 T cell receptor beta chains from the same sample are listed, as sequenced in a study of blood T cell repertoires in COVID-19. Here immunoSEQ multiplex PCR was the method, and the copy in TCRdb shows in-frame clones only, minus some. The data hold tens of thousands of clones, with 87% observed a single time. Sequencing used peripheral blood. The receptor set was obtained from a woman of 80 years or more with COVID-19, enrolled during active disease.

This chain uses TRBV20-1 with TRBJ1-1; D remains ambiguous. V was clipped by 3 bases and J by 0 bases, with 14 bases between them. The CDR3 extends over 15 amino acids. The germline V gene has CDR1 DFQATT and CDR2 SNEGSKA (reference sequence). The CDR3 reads CSASPSGFMNTEAFF. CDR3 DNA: TGCAGTGCTAGTCCCTCGGGGTTCATGAACACTGAAGCTTTCTTT.

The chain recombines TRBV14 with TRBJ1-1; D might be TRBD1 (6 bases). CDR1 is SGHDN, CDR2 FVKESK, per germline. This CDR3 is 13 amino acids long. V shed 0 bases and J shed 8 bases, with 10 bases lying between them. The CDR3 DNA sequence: TGTGCCAGCAGCCAAGATCTTAGGGGGGAAGCTTTCTTT. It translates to CASSQDLRGEAFF.

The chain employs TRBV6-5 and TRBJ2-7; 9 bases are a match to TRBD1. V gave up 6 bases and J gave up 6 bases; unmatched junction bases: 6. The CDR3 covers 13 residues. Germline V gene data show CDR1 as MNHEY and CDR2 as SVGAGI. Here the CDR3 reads CASRMTGGGEQYF. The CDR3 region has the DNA TGTGCCAGCAGAATGACAGGGGGAGGCGAGCAGTACTTC.

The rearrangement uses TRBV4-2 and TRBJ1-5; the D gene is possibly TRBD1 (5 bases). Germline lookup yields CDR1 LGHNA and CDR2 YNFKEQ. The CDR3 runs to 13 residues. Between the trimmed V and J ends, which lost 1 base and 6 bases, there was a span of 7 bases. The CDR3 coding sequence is TGTGCCAGCAGCCAAGGCGGGGGTCAGCCCCAGCATTTT. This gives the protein CASSQGGGQPQHF.

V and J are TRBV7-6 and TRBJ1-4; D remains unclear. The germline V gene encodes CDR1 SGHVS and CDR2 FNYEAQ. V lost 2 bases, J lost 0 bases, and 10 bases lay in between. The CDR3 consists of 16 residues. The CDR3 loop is CASSLTSRPTNEKLFF. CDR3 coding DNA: TGTGCCAGCAGCTTAACCTCCAGGCCAACTAATGAAAAACTGTTTTTT. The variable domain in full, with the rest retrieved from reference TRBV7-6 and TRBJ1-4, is GAGVSQSPRYKVTKRGQDVALRCDPISGHVSLYWYRQALGQGPEFLTYFNYEAQQDKSGLPNDRFSAERPEGSISTLTIQRTEQRDSAMYRCASSLTSRPTNEKLFFGSGTQLSVL.

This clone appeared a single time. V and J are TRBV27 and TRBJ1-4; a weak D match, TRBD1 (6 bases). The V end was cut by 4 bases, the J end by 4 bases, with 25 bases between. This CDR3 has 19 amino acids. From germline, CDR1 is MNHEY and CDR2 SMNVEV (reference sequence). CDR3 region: CASSSRFPGQAGGNEKLFF. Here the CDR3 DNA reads TGTGCCAGCAGTTCCCGATTTCCGGGACAAGCCGGAGGTAATGAAAAACTGTTTTTT.

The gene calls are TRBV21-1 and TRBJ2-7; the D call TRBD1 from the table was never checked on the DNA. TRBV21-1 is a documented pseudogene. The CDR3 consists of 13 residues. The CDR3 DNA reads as TGTGCCAGCTCGAAGGGACACCGTGGAGGGCAGTACTTC. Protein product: CASSKGHRGGQYF.

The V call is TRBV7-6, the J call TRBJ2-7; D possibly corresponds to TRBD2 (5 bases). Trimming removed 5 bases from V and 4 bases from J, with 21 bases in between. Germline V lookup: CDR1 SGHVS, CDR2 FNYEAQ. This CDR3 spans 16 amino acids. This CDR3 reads CASSPLGGRAGYEQYF. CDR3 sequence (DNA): TGTGCCAGCAGCCCACTCGGTGGGCGGGCAGGATACGAGCAGTACTTC.

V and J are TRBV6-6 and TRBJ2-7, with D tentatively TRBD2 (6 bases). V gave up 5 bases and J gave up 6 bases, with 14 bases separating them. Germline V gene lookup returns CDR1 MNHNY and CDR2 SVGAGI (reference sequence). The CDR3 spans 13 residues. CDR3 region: CASSTTRFGEQYF. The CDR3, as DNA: TGTGCCAGCAGTACGACTAGGTTTGGCGAGCAGTACTTC.

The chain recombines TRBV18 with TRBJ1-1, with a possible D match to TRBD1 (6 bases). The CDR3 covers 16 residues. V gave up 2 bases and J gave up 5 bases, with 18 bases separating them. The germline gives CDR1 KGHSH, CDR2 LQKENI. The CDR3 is CASSPYSRGTRTEAFF. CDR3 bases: TGTGCCAGCTCACCATACTCCAGGGGTACGCGGACTGAAGCTTTCTTT.

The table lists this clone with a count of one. CDR3 DNA sequence: TGTGCCAGCAGCCCGACCGGGAGCACCGGGGAGCTGTTTTTT. Translated, it gives CASSPTGSTGELFF. V usage is TRBV5-5 and J usage is TRBJ2-2; a possible D gene is TRBD2 (6 bases). CDR3 size: 14 residues. Germline CDR1 reads SGHKS; CDR2 reads YYEKEE (reference sequence). Trimming cost V 4 bases and J 4 bases, with 11 bases left between them.

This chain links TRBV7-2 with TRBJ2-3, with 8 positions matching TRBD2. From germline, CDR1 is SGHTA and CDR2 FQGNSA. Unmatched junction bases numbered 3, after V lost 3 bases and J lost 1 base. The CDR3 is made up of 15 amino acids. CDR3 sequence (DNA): TGTGCCAGCAGCTTCTCGGGGGGGGGCACAGATACGCAGTATTTT. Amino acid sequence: CASSFSGGGTDTQYF.

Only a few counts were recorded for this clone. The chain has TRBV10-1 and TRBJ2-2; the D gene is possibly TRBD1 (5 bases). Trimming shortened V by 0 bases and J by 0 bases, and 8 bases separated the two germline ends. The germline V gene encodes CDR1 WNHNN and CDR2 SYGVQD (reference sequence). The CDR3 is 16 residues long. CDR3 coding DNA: TGCGCCAGCAGTGAGTCAAGGACACCGAACACCGGGGAGCTGTTTTTT. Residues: CASSESRTPNTGELFF.

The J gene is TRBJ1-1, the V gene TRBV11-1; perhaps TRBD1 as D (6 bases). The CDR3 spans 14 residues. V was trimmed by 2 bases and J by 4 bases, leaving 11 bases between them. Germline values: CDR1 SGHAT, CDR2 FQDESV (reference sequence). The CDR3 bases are TGTGCCAGCAGCTTACTAGGGGGATCCACTGAAGCTTTCTTT. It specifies CASSLLGGSTEAFF. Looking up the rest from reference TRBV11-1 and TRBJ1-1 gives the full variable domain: EAEVAQSPRYKITEKSQAVAFWCDPISGHATLYWYRQILGQGPELLVQFQDESVVDDSQLPKDRFSAERLKGVDSTLKIQPAELGDSAMYLCASSLLGGSTEAFFGQGTRLTVV.

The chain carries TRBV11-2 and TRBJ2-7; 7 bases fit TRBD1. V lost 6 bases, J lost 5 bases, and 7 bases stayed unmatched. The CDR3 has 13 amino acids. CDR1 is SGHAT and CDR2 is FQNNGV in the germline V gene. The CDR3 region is CASSRQGGNEQYF. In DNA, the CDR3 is TGTGCCAGCAGTAGACAGGGTGGGAACGAGCAGTACTTC.

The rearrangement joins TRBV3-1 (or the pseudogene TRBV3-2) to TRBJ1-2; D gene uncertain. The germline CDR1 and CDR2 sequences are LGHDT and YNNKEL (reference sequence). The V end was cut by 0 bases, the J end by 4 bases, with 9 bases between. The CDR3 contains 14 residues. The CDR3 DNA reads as TGTGCCAGCAGCCAAGATGGAGGGAGCTATGGCTACACCTTC. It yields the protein CASSQDGGSYGYTF.

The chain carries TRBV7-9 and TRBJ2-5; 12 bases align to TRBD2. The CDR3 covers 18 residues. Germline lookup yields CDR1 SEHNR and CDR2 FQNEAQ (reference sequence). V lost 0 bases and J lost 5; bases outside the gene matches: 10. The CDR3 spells CASSLASSGGALFETQYF. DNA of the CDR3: TGTGCCAGCAGCTTAGCGTCTAGCGGGGGGGCCCTATTCGAGACCCAGTACTTC. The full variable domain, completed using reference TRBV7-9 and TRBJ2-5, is DTGVSQNPRHKITKRGQNVTFRCDPISEHNRLYWYRQTLGQGPEFLTYFQNEAQLEKSRLLSDRFSAERPKGSFSTLEIQRTEQGDSAMYLCASSLASSGGALFETQYFGPGTRLLVL.

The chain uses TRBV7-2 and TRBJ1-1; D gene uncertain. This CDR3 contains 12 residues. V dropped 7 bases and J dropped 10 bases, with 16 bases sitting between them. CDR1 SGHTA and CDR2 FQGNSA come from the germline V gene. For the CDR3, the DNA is TGTGCCAGCACCCGCCCGGGGAATCGAGCTTTCTTT. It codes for CASTRPGNRAFF.

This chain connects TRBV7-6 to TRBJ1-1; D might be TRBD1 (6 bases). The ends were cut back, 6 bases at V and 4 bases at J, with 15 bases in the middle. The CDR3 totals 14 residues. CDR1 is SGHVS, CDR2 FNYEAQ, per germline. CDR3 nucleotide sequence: TGTGCCAGCAGTGCCGGGGGGCCGGGCACTGAAGCTTTCTTT. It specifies CASSAGGPGTEAFF.

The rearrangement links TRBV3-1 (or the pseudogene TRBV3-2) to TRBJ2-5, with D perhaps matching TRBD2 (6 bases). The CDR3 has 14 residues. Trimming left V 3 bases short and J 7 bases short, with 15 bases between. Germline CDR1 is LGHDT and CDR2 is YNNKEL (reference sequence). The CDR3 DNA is TGTGCCAGCAGCCAGGCGGGCTTGCGGGGGACCCAGTACTTC. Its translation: CASSQAGLRGTQYF.

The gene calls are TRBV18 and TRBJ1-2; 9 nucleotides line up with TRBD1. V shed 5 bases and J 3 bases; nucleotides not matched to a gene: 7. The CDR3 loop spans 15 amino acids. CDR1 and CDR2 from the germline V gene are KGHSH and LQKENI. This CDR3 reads CASSTDRGSYYGYTF. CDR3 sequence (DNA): TGTGCCAGCTCAACAGACAGGGGGTCTTACTATGGCTACACCTTC. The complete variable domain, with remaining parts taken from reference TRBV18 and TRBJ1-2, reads NAGVMQNPRHLVRRRGQEARLRCSPMKGHSHVYWYRQLPEEGLKFMVYLQKENIIDESGMPKERFSAEFPKEGPSILRIQQVVRGDSAAYFCASSTDRGSYYGYTFGSGTRLTVV.

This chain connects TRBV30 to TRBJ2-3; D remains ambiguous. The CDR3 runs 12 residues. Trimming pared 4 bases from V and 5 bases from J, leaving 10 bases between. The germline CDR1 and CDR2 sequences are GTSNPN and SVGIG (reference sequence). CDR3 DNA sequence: TGTGCCTGGACAGCGCGAAGAGATACGCAGTATTTT. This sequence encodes CAWTARRDTQYF.

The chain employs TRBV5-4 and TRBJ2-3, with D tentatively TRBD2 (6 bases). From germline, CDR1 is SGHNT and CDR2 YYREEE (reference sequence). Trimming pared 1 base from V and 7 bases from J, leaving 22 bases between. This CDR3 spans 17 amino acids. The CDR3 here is CASSLPTQGLEINTQYF. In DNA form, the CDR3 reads TGTGCCAGCAGCTTGCCCACCCAGGGACTCGAGATAAATACGCAGTATTTT.